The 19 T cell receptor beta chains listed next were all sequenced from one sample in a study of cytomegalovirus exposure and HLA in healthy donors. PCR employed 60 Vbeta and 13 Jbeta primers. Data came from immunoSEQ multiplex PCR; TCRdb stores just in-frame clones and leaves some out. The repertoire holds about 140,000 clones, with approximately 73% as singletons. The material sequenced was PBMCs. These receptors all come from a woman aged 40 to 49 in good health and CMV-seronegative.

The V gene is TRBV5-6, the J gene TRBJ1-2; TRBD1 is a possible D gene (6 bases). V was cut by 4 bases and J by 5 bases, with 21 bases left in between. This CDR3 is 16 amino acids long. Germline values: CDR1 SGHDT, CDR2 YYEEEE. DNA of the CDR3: TGTGCCAGCAGCCCTCTTACAGGGAATACCCTATATGGCTACACCTTC. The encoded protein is CASSPLTGNTLYGYTF.

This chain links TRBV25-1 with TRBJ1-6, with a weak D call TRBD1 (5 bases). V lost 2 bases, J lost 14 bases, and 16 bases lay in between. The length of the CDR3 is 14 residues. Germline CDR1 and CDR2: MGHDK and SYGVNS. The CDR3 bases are TGTGCCAGCAGTGAAGACAGCGGGCCTAGGGCCCTCCACTTT. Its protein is CASSEDSGPRALHF.

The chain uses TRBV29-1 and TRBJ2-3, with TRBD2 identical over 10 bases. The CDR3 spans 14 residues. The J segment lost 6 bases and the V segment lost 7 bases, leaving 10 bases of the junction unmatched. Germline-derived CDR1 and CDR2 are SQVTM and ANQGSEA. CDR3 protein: CSATTGTSVDTQYF. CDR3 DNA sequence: TGCAGCGCCACTACCGGGACTAGCGTTGATACGCAGTATTTT.

This CDR3 is CASSLAAGGNYNEQFF. The CDR3 DNA sequence: TGTGCCAGCAGCTTAGCGGCGGGGGGCAACTACAATGAGCAGTTCTTC. The chain employs TRBV7-2 and TRBJ2-1, with 8 nucleotides matching TRBD2. Losses at the gene ends were 0 bases for V and 3 bases for J; bases not matched to a gene: 4. In germline, CDR1 is SGHTA, CDR2 FQGNSA. The CDR3 loop spans 16 amino acids.

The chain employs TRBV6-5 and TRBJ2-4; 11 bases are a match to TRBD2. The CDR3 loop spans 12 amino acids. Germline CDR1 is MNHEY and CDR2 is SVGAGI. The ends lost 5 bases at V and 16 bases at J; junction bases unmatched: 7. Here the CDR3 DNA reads TGTGCCAGCAGTATTAGCGGGGGGGCATTATACTTC. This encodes CASSISGGALYF.

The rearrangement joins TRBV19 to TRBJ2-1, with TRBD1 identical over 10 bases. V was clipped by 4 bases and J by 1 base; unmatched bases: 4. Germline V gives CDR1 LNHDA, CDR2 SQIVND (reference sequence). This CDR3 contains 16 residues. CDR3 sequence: CASSKDRGGSYNEQFF. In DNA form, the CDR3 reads TGTGCCAGTAGTAAGGACAGGGGGGGTTCCTACAATGAGCAGTTCTTC.

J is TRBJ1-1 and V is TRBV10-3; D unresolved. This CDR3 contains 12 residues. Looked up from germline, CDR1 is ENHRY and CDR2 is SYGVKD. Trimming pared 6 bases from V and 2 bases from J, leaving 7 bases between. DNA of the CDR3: TGTGCCATCAGGGGCTTAAACACTGAAGCTTTCTTT. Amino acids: CAIRGLNTEAFF.

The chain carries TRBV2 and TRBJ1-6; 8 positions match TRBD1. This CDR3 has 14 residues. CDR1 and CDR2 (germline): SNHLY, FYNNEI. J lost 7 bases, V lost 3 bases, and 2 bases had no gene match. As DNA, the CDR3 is TGTGCCAGCAGTGACCAGGGGGCGAATTCACCCCTCCACTTT. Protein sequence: CASSDQGANSPLHF.

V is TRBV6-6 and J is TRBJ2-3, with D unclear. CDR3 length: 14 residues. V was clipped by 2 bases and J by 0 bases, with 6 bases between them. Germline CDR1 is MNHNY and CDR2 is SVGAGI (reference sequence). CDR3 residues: CASSYLSSTDTQYF. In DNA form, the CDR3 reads TGTGCCAGCAGTTACCTGAGCAGCACAGATACGCAGTATTTT.

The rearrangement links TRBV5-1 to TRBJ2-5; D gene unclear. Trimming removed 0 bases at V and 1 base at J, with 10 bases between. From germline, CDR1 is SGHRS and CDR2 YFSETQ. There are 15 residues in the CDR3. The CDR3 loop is CASSLDFYSQETQYF. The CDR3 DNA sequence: TGCGCCAGCAGCTTGGATTTTTACAGCCAAGAGACCCAGTACTTC.

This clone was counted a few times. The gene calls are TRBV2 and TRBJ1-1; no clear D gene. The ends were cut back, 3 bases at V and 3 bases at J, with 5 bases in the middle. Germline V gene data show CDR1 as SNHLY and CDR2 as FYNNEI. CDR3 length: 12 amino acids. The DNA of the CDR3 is TGTGCCAGCAGTGAGATAGACACTGAAGCTTTCTTT. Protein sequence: CASSEIDTEAFF.

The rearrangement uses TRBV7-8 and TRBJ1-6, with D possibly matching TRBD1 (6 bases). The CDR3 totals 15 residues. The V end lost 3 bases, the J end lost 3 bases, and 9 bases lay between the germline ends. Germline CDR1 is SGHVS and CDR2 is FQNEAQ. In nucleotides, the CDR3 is TGTGCCAGCAGCTTCGAGACAGGCTATAATTCACCCCTCCACTTT. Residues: CASSFETGYNSPLHF.

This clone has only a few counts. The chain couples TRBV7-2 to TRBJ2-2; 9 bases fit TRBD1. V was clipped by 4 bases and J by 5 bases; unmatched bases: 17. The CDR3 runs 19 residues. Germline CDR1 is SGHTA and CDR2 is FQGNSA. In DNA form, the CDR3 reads TGTGCCAGCAGCTCAGCCGGGACAGGGTTAATGTCTAATACCGGGGAGCTGTTTTTT. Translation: CASSSAGTGLMSNTGELFF. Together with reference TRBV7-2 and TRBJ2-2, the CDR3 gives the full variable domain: GAGVSQSPSNKVTEKGKDVELRCDPISGHTALYWYRQSLGQGLEFLIYFQGNSAPDKSGLPSDRFSAERTGGSVSTLTIQRTQQEDSAVYLCASSSAGTGLMSNTGELFFGEGSRLTVL.

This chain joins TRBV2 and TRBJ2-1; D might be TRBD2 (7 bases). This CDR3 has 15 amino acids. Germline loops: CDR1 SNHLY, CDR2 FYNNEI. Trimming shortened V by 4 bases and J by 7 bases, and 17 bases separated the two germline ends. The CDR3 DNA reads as TGTGCCAGCAGTGTAGGAGGGGGGGCTGGAAATGAGCAGTTCTTC. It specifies CASSVGGGAGNEQFF.

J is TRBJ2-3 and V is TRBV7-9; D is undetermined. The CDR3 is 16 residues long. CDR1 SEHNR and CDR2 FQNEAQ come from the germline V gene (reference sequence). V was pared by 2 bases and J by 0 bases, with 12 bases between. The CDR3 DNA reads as TGTGCCAGCAGCTTATTTGGCGGTCCTAGCACAGATACGCAGTATTTT. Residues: CASSLFGGPSTDTQYF.

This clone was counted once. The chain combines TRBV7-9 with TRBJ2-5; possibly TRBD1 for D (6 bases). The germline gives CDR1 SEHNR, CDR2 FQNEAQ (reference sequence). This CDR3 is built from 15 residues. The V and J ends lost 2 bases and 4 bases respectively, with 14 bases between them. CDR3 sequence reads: CASSLRQGMGETQYF. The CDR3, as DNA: TGTGCCAGCAGCTTACGCCAGGGGATGGGAGAGACCCAGTACTTC.

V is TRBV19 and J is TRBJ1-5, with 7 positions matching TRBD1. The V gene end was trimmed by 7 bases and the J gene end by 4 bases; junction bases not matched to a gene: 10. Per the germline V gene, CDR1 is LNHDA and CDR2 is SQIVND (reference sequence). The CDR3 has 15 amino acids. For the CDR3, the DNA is TGTGCCAGTACCCTGACGGGACAGCGAAATCAGCCCCAGCATTTT. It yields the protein CASTLTGQRNQPQHF.

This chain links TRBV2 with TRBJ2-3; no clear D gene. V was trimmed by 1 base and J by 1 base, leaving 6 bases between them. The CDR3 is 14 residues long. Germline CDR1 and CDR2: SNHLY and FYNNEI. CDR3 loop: CASSEDLGTDTQYF. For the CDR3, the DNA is TGTGCCAGCAGTGAAGATCTAGGCACAGATACGCAGTATTTT.

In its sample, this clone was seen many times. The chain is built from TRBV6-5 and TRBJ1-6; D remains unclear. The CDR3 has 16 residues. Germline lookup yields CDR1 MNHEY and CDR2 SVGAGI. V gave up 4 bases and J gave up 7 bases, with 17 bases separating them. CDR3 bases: TGTGCCAGCAGTTTACGTTCTGGGGAGTCCAATTCACCCCTCCACTTT. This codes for CASSLRSGESNSPLHF.